This TCR beta chain came from a study of a mutant IDH1 vaccine in newly diagnosed glioma. Study-wide background: Mean patient age was around 40 years; roughly 62% were male and around 40% female. Every participant had undergone radiotherapy, temozolomide, or both before, and most underwent both. Week 35 was assigned to visit V12, and week 47 was assigned to visit V13.

Here immunoSEQ multiplex PCR was the method, and the copy in TCRdb shows in-frame clones only, minus some. The sample has 45,000 to 55,000 clones, less than 80% seen once. Notes on this clone: Its antigen is still unknown.

Time point described: week 35, safety follow-up. Every vaccine dose comprised 300 ug of mutant IDH1 20-mer peptide plus topical imiquimod. This receptor was identified in a man aged 40-49 years with glioma. Sequencing used PBMCs, obtained from a glioma patient whose treatment included an IDH1 peptide vaccine.

The CDR3 sequence is CASSRSRSKETQYF. Written as DNA, the CDR3 is TGTGCCAGCAGCCGTTCCCGGAGCAAAGAGACCCAGTACTTC. J is TRBJ2-5 and V is TRBV7-2; no firm D call. In germline, CDR1 is SGHTA, CDR2 FQGNSA. Trimming removed 5 bases from V and 3 bases from J, with 13 bases in between. This CDR3 is built from 14 residues.